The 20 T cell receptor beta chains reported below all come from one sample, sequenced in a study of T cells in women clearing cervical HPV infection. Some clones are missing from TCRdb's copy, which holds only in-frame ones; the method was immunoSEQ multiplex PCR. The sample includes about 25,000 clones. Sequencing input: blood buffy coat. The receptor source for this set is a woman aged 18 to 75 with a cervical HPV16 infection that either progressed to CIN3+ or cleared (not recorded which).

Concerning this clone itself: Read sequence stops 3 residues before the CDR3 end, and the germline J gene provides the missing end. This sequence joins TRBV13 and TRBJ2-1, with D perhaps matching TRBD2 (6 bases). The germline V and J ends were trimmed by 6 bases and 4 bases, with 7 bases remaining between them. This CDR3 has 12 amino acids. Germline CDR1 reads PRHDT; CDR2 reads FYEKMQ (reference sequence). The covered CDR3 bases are TGTGCCAGCAGGGACTATTACAATGAG. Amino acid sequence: CASRDYYNE. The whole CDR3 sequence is CASRDYYNEQFF. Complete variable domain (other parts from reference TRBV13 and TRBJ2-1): AAGVIQSPRHLIKEKRETATLKCYPIPRHDTVYWYQQGPGQDPQFLISFYEKMQSDKGSIPDRFSAQQFSDYHSELNMSSLELGDSALYFCASRDYYNEQFFGPGTRLTVL.

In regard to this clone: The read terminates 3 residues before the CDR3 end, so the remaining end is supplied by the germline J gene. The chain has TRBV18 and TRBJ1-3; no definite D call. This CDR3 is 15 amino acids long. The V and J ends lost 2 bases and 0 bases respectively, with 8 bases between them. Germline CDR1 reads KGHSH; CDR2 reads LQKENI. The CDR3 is CASSPGTVSGNTIYF. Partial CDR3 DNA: TGTGCCAGCTCACCAGGAACAGTCTCTGGAAACACC.

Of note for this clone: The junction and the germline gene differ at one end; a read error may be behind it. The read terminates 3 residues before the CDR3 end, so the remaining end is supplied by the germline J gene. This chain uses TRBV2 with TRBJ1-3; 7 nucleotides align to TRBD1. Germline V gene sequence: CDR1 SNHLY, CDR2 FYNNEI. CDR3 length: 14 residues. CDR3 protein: CVSSDRVNGNTIYF. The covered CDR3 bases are TGTGTCAGCAGTGACAGGGTGAATGGAAACACC.

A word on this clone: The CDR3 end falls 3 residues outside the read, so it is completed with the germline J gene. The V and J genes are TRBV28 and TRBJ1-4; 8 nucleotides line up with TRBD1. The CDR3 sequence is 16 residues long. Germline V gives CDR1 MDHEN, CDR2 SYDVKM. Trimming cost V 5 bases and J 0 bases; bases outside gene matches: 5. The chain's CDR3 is CASSVRQGSTNEKLFF. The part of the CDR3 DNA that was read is TGTGCCAGCAGTGTCAGACAGGGGTCAACTAATGAAAAA.

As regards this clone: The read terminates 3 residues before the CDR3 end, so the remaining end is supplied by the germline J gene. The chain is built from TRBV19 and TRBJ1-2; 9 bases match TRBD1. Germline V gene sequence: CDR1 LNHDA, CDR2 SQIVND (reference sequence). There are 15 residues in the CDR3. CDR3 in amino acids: CASSVDRGTSYDYTF. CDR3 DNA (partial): TGTGCCAGTAGTGTCGACAGGGGGACCTCCTACGAC.

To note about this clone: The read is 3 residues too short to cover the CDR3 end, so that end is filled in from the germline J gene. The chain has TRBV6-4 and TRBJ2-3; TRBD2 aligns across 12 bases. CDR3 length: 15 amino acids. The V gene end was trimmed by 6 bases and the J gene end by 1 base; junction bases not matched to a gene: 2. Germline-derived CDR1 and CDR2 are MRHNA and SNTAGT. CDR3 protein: CASRRLAGGTDTQYF. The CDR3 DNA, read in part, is TGTGCCAGCAGACGACTAGCGGGGGGCACAGATACG.

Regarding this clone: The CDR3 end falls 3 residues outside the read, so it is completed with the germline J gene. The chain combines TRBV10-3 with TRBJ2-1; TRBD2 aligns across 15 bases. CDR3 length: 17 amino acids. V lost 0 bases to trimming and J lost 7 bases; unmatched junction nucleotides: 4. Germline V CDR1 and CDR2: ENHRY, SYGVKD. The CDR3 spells CAISESRGTSGRNEQFF. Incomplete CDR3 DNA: TGTGCCATCAGTGAGTCAAGGGGGACTAGCGGGAGGAATGAG.

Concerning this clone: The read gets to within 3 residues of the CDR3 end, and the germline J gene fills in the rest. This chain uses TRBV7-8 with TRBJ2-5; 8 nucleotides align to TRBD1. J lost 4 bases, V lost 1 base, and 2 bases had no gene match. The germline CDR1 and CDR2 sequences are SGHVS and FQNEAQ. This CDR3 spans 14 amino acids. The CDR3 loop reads CASSLGDRGETQYF. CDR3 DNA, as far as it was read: TGTGCCAGCAGCTTAGGTGACAGGGGAGAGACC.

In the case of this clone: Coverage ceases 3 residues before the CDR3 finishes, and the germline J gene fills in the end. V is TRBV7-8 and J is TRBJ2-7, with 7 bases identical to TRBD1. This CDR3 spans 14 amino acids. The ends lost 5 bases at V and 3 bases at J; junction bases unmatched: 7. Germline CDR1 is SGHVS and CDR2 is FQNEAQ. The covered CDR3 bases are TGTGCCAGCAGCGCCGGGACAGACTACTACGAG. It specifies CASSAGTDYYE. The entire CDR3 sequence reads CASSAGTDYYEQYF.

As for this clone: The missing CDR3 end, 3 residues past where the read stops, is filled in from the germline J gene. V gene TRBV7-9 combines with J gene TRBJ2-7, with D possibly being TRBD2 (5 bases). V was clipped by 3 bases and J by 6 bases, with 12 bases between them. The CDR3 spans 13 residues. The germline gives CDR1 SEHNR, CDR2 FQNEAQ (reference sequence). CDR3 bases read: TGTGCCAGCAGCTTGGTCGGACTCACCGAG. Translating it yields CASSLVGLTE. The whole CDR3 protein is CASSLVGLTEQYF.

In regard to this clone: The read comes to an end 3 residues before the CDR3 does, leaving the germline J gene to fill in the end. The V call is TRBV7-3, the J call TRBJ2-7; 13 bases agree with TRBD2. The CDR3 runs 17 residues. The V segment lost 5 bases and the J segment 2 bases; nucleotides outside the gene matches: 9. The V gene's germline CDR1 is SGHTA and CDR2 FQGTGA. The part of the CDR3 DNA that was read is TGTGCCAGCAGCGCCGGACTAGCGGGGGCCGATACCTACGAG. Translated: CASSAGLAGADTYE. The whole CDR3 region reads CASSAGLAGADTYEQYF.

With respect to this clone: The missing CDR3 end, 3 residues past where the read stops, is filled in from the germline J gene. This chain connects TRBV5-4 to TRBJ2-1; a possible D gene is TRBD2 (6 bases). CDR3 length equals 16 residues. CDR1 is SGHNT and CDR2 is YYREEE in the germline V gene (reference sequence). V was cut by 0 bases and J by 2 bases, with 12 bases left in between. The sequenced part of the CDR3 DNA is TGTGCCAGCAGCTTGGAGAGTAGCGGACCCTACAATGAG. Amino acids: CASSLESSGPYNE. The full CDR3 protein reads CASSLESSGPYNEQFF. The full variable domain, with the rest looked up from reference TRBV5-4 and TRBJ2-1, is ETGVTQSPTHLIKTRGQQVTLRCSSQSGHNTVSWYQQALGQGPQFIFQYYREEENGRGNFPPRFSGLQFPNYSSELNVNALELDDSALYLCASSLESSGPYNEQFFGPGTRLTVL.

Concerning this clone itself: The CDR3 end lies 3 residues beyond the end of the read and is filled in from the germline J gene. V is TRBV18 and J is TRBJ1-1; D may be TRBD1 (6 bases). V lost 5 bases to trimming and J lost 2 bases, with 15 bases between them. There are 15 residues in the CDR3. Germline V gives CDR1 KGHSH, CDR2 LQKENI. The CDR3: CASSRNQGYNTEAFF. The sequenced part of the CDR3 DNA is TGTGCCAGCTCAAGAAACCAGGGGTATAACACTGAA.

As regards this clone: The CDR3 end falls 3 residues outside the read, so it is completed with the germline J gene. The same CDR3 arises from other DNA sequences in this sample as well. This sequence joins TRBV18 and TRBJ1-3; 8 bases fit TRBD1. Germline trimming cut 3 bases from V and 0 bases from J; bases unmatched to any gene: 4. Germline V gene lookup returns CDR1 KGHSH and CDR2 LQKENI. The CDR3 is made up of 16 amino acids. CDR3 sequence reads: CASSPLGQASGNTIYF. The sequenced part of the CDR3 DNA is TGTGCCAGCTCACCCTTGGGACAGGCCTCTGGAAACACC.

The CDR3 sequence: CASSPEGGRNEKLFF. CDR3 DNA, as far as it was read: TGTGCCAGCAGCCCGGAGGGGGGGCGAAATGAAAAA. The chain carries TRBV5-4 and TRBJ1-4; perhaps TRBD1 as D (6 bases). The CDR3 end lies 3 residues beyond the end of the read and is filled in from the germline J gene. Germline CDR1 is SGHNT and CDR2 is YYREEE (reference sequence). Trimming left V 4 bases short and J 5 bases short, with 15 bases between. The length of the CDR3 is 15 residues.

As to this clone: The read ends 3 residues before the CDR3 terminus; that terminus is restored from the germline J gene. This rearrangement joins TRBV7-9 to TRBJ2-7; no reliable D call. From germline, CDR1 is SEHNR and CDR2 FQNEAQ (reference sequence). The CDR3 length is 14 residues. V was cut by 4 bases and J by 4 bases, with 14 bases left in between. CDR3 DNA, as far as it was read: TGTGCCAGCAGCTCCGGCCGGGTCGCTTACGAG. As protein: CASSSGRVAYE. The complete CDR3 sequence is CASSSGRVAYEQYF.

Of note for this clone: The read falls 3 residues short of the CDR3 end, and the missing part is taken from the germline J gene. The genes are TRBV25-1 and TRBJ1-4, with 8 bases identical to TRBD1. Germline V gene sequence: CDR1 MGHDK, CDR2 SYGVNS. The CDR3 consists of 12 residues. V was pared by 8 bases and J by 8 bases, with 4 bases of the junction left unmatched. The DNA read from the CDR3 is TGTGCCAGCGGGACAGGCGGGGAAAAA. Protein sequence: CASGTGGEK. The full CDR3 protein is CASGTGGEKLFF.

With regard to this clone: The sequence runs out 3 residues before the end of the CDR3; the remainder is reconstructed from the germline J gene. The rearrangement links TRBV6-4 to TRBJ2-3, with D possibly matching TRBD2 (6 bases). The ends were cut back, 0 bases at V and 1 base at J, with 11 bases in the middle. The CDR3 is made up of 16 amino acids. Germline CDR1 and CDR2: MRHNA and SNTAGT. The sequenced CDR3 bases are TGTGCCAGCAGTGACTCTGCGGGAAGGGGCACAGATACG. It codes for CASSDSAGRGTDT. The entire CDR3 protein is CASSDSAGRGTDTQYF.

The CDR3 bases that were read are TGTGCCAGCGGACAGAACTCCTACAATGAG. Its translation is CASGQNSYNE. The whole CDR3 sequence reads CASGQNSYNEQFF. The genes are TRBV2 and TRBJ2-1, with D possibly being TRBD1 (6 bases). With the read ending 3 residues before the CDR3 end, the germline J gene is used to fill in that end. The V end lost 8 bases, the J end lost 0 bases, and 8 bases lay between the germline ends. The CDR3 totals 13 residues. Germline V gives CDR1 SNHLY, CDR2 FYNNEI.

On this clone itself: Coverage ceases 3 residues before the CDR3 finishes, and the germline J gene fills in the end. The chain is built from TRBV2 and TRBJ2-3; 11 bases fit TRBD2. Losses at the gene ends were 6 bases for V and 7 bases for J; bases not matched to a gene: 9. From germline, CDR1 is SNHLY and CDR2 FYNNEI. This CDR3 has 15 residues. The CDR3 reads CASSATSGSEYTQYF. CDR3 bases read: TGTGCCAGCAGCGCAACTAGCGGGAGTGAGTATACG.